Each of the 18 T cell receptor beta chains below was sequenced from the same sample in a study of T cells in Graves' hyperthyroidism and ophthalmopathy. There were TCR beta CDR3 regions amplified from RNA transcripts. HTBI primers were the set used in a first-round RT-PCR of the TCR CDR3. TCRdb re-called the multiplex PCR reads with MiXCR, one entry per CDR3 protein. The sample records about 640,000 distinct CDR3 sequences, over 40% being singletons. Sequenced sample: peripheral blood or thyroid tissue (not recorded which). These receptors were obtained from an adult man with Graves' disease, either hyperthyroidism or ophthalmopathy (not recorded which).

This chain links TRBV4-1 with TRBJ1-1; 12 bases agree with TRBD1. The germline V gene encodes CDR1 MGHRA and CDR2 YSYEKL. V shed 4 bases, J shed 11 bases, and the junction held 5 bases outside the gene matches. This CDR3 is built from 13 residues. CDR3 DNA: TGCGCCAGCAGCCTAGGGACAGGGGGCGCCGCTTTCTTT. The encoded protein is CASSLGTGGAAFF.

The chain has TRBV29-1 and TRBJ1-2, with D possibly TRBD1 on 6 matching bases. CDR1 SQVTM and CDR2 ANQGSEA come from the germline V gene. V was shortened by 7 bases and J by 1 base, with 13 bases between the two germline ends. The CDR3 extends over 13 amino acids. CDR3 residues: CSGTTGVNYGYTF. The CDR3 nucleotides read TGCAGCGGTACGACAGGAGTTAACTATGGCTACACCTTC.

This clonotype has ten or more counts. The J gene is TRBJ1-5, the V gene TRBV10-3; D call uncertain. The CDR3 is 14 residues long. The V gene's germline CDR1 is ENHRY and CDR2 SYGVKD. Trimming cost V 4 bases and J 0 bases, with 7 bases left between them. The CDR3 is CAISGSNSNQPQHF. The CDR3 nucleotides are TGTGCCATCAGTGGATCCAATAGCAATCAGCCCCAGCATTTT.

The CDR3 nucleotides read TGTGCTAGAGGGGTGACCGTCAGTCCGATCCCTGGAAACACCATATATTTT. Protein: CARGVTVSPIPGNTIYF. V and J are TRBV19 and TRBJ1-3; the D gene is possibly TRBD1 (5 bases). This CDR3 spans 17 amino acids. CDR1 and CDR2 from the germline V gene are LNHDA and SQIVND (reference sequence).

In its sample, this clonotype was seen a few times. The V and J genes are TRBV6-5 and TRBJ2-7, with D uncertain. CDR3 size: 17 residues. V lost 5 bases to trimming and J lost 0 bases, with 20 bases between them. Germline-derived CDR1 and CDR2 are MNHEY and SVGAGI. CDR3 sequence: CASSPLRQALNSYEQYF. CDR3 sequence (DNA): TGTGCCAGCAGTCCTCTCCGTCAGGCCTTGAACTCCTACGAGCAGTACTTC.

CDR3 in DNA: TGTGCCAGCAGTGGAAAGCAGGGGGGCAATGAGCAGTTCTTC. Translation gives CASSGKQGGNEQFF. The J gene is TRBJ2-1, the V gene TRBV2; possibly TRBD1 for D (7 bases). Germline V CDR1 and CDR2: SNHLY, FYNNEI. Deletions cut 4 bases from V and 6 bases from J, with 13 bases between. The CDR3 loop spans 14 amino acids.

This clonotype was found many times. The chain uses TRBV19 and TRBJ1-2; TRBD1 agrees at 7 bases. CDR1 and CDR2 from the germline V gene are LNHDA and SQIVND (reference sequence). The CDR3 has 13 amino acids. After removal of 7 bases from V and 2 bases from J, the junction contained 4 bases not matched to a gene. The CDR3 loop reads CASKQGDNYGYTF. Here the CDR3 DNA reads TGTGCCAGTAAGCAGGGGGACAACTATGGCTACACCTTC.

The chain couples TRBV9 to TRBJ1-5; perhaps TRBD1 as D (6 bases). Germline assignment: CDR1 SGDLS and CDR2 YYNGEE. Deletions cut 3 bases from V and 4 bases from J, with 11 bases between. The CDR3 extends over 14 amino acids. CDR3 region: CASSGQGYNQPQHF. In DNA form, the CDR3 reads TGTGCCAGCAGCGGCCAGGGGTATAATCAGCCCCAGCATTTT.

This clonotype was counted at least ten times. V is TRBV29-1 and J is TRBJ2-2; D remains unclear. Between the trimmed V and J ends, which lost 3 bases and 6 bases, there was a span of 11 bases. CDR3 length equals 13 residues. Germline V lookup: CDR1 SQVTM, CDR2 ANQGSEA. CDR3 amino acids: CSVDRGGAGELFF. CDR3 coding DNA: TGCAGCGTTGATCGCGGTGGAGCCGGGGAGCTGTTTTTT.

This clonotype came up a few times. The chain has TRBV12-3 or TRBV12-4 and TRBJ1-5; D possibly corresponds to TRBD1 (5 bases). The CDR3 spans 15 residues. Trimming stripped 2 bases from V and 1 base from J, with 9 bases between. The DNA of the CDR3 is TGTGCCAGCAGTTTATCTGGGGCGAGCAATCAGCCCCAGCATTTT. Encoded protein: CASSLSGASNQPQHF.

The V and J genes are TRBV7-2 and TRBJ2-7; D gene uncertain. The length of the CDR3 is 14 residues. Germline-derived CDR1 and CDR2 are SGHTA and FQGNSA. Trimming left V 5 bases short and J 2 bases short, with 13 bases between. The DNA of the CDR3 is TGTGCCAGCAGCCCGCCAGGTTATCCCTACGAGCAGTACTTC. Translating it yields CASSPPGYPYEQYF.

Concerning this clonotype itself: The junction departs from germline at one end; a sequencing error may be responsible. This sequence joins TRBV2 and TRBJ1-5, with a possible D match to TRBD1 (6 bases). Germline CDR1 reads SNHLY; CDR2 reads FYNNEI. CDR3 length: 15 amino acids. In DNA, the CDR3 is TGCGCCAGCAGCCAAGATTCACAGGGAGGACAGCCCCAGCATTTT. It specifies CASSQDSQGGQPQHF.

V usage is TRBV20-1 and J usage is TRBJ1-5; D unresolved. Germline V gene lookup returns CDR1 DFQATT and CDR2 SNEGSKA (reference sequence). V lost 1 base, J lost 2 bases, and 9 bases lay in between. The CDR3 has 14 residues. The CDR3 spells CSARAPEGNQPQHF. CDR3 DNA sequence: TGCAGTGCTAGAGCCCCAGAGGGCAATCAGCCCCAGCATTTT.

The V call is TRBV7-9, the J call TRBJ2-7; a weak D match, TRBD1 (6 bases). The germline V and J ends were trimmed by 5 bases and 5 bases, with 13 bases remaining between them. Germline V lookup: CDR1 SEHNR, CDR2 FQNEAQ (reference sequence). The CDR3 has 13 residues. In DNA, the CDR3 is TGTGCCAGCAGCCCTCCACAGGGTCACGAGCAGTACTTC. Its translation: CASSPPQGHEQYF. Drawing the rest from reference TRBV7-9 and TRBJ2-7, the complete variable domain is DTGVSQNPRHKITKRGQNVTFRCDPISEHNRLYWYRQTLGQGPEFLTYFQNEAQLEKSRLLSDRFSAERPKGSFSTLEIQRTEQGDSAMYLCASSPPQGHEQYFGPGTRLTVT.

The rearrangement links TRBV5-6 to TRBJ2-7, with a weak D call TRBD2 (6 bases). V lost 4 bases, J lost 2 bases, and 19 bases lay in between. Germline CDR1 and CDR2: SGHDT and YYEEEE. The CDR3 extends over 16 amino acids. In nucleotides, the CDR3 is TGTGCCAGCAGCCCCGGGGGAGGACTGAAACCCTACGAGCAGTACTTC. This encodes CASSPGGGLKPYEQYF.

CDR3 protein: CTSSRDRGQEKLFF. In DNA, the CDR3 is TGTACCAGCAGCCGGGACAGGGGGCAGGAAAAACTGTTTTTT. The chain has TRBV7-2 and TRBJ1-4; 12 bases agree with TRBD1. Germline V gene data show CDR1 as SGHTA and CDR2 as FQGNSA. The CDR3 is made up of 14 amino acids. Trimming took 5 bases from V and 8 from J; bases not matched to a gene: 3. The full variable domain, its missing parts supplied by reference TRBV7-2 and TRBJ1-4, is GAGVSQSPSNKVTEKGKDVELRCDPISGHTALYWYRQSLGQGLEFLIYFQGNSAPDKSGLPSDRFSAERTGGSVSTLTIQRTQQEDSAVYLCTSSRDRGQEKLFFGSGTQLSVL.

Remarks on this clonotype: It may be a read error: a sequence one base away is much more abundant. CDR3 sequence: CASRLASTGELFF. As DNA, the CDR3 is TGTGCCAGCAGACTAGCAAGCACCGGGGAGCTGTTTTTT. The chain links TRBV2 to TRBJ2-2; TRBD2 might be the D (6 bases). In germline, CDR1 is SNHLY, CDR2 FYNNEI. This CDR3 spans 13 amino acids. V lost 6 bases to trimming and J lost 4 bases, with 9 bases between them.

The J gene is TRBJ1-5, the V gene TRBV7-8, with D possibly TRBD1 on 6 matching bases. The CDR3 consists of 16 residues. Germline CDR1 SGHVS, CDR2 FQNEAQ. V was trimmed by 0 bases and J by 1 base, leaving 10 bases between them. This CDR3 is CASSLAQGSSNQPQHF. The CDR3 DNA follows: TGTGCCAGCAGCTTAGCGCAGGGGAGCAGCAATCAGCCCCAGCATTTT.